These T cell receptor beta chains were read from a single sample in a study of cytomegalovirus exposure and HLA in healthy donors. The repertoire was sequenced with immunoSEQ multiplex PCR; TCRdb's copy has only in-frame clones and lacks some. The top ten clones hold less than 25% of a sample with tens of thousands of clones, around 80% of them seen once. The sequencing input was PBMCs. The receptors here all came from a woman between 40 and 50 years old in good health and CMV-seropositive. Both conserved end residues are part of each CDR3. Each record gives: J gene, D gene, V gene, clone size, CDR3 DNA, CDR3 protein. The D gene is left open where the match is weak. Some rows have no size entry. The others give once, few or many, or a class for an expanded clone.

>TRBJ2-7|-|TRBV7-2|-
TGTGCCGGCAGCTTAGCGCTTGGCTTCGAGCAGTACTTC
CAGSLALGFEQYF
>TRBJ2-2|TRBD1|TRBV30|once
TGTGCCTGGAGTGCAGGAGACAGGGTAACCGGGGAGCTGTTTTTT
CAWSAGDRVTGELFF
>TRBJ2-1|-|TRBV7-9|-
TGTGCCAGCAGCTCCTCCTCCTCTCTACTCTCCTACAATGAGCAGTTCTTC
CASSSSSSLLSYNEQFF
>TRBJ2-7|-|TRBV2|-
TGTGCCAGCTCGGTAGGGGACATGATCTCCTACGAGCAGTACTTC
CASSVGDMISYEQYF
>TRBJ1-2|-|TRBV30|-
TGTGCCTGGAGCCATGACAGAAGGATTGGCTACACCTTC
CAWSHDRRIGYTF
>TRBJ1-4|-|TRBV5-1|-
TGCGCCAGCAGCTTGGAATGGGGCAGCCATGAAAAACTGTTTTTT
CASSLEWGSHEKLFF
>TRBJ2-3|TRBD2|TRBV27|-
TGTGCCAGCAGCTCATCGCTAGCGGGGTATAACACAGATACGCAGTATTTT
CASSSSLAGYNTDTQYF
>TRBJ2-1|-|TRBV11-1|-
TGTGCCAGCAGCTTAGTATGGAACGGGAATGAGCAGTTCTTC
CASSLVWNGNEQFF
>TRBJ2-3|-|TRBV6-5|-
TGTGCCAGCACCGATCAACCGGGTCGAGATACGCAGTATTTT
CASTDQPGRDTQYF
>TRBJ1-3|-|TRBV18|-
TGTGCCAGCTCACCAGGGCACCACTCTGGAAACACCATATATTTT
CASSPGHHSGNTIYF
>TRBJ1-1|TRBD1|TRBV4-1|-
TGCGCCAGCAGCCAAGGGACAGGGGGGTCGACTGAAGCTTTCTTT
CASSQGTGGSTEAFF
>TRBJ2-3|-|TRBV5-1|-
TGCGCCAGCAGCTCTTCCAAGGGGGCGGGGGGCGCAGATACGCAGTATTTT
CASSSSKGAGGADTQYF
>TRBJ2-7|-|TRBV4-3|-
TGCGCCAGCAGCCAAGCAGCCCAGGCCTACGAGCAGTACTTC
CASSQAAQAYEQYF
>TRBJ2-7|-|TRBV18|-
TGTGCCAGCTCACCCAGGGGACCCCCCTACGAGCAGTACTTC
CASSPRGPPYEQYF
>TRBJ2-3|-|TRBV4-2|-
TGTGCCAGCAGCCCCACCCCGGGTAGCGGCGCCGGGACAGATACGCAGTATTTT
CASSPTPGSGAGTDTQYF
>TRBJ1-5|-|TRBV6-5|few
TGTGCCAGCAGTTACTCGAGGGGGGGTACTCAGCCCCAGCATTTT
CASSYSRGGTQPQHF
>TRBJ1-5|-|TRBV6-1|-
TGTGCCAGCAGTGAATTCCGGCAGGGGAGCAATCAGCCCCAGCATTTT
CASSEFRQGSNQPQHF
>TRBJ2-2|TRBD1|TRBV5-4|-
TGTGCCAGCAGCCCGGGGGACAGGGGTTTCACCGGGGAGCTGTTTTTT
CASSPGDRGFTGELFF
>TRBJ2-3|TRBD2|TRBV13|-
TGTGCCAGCAGCTTAGGCGAAGCGGGGGACACAGATACGCAGTATTTT
CASSLGEAGDTDTQYF
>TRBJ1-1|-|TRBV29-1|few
TGCAGCGTGAAGAGTGGGAGACCGAACACTGAAGCTTTCTTT
CSVKSGRPNTEAFF
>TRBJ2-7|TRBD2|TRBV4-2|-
TGTGCCAGCAGCCAGCTAGCGGGGGCCTTTTACGAGCAGTACTTC
CASSQLAGAFYEQYF
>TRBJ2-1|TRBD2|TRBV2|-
TGTGCCAGCAGCCCTAGCGGGAGGTCTGGTGAGCAGTTCTTC
CASSPSGRSGEQFF
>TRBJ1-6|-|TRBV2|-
TGTGCCAGCAGTCCTTTTTTGGGAGGGGCCAATTCACCCCTCCACTTT
CASSPFLGGANSPLHF
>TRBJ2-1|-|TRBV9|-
TGTGCCAGCAGCGTCTCAACAAGGGGAAGCAATGAGCAGTTCTTC
CASSVSTRGSNEQFF
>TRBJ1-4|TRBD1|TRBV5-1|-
TGCGCCAGCAGTGACGGACAGGGGAGCGAAAAACTGTTTTTT
CASSDGQGSEKLFF
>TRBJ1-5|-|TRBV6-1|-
TGTGCCAGCAGTGAAATCGGCGGGAATCAGCCCCAGCATTTT
CASSEIGGNQPQHF
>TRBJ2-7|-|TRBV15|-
TGTGCCACCAGCAGAGGTACTTACGAGCAGTACTTC
CATSRGTYEQYF
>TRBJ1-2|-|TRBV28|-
TGTGCCAGCATCCCTCTCTTTAACGGGGAATATGGCTACACCTTC
CASIPLFNGEYGYTF
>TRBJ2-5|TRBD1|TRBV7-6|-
TGTGCCAGCAGCCCAAAGGACAGGTTCTCGGAAGAGACCCAGTACTTC
CASSPKDRFSEETQYF
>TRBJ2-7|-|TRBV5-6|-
TGTGCCAGCAGCCAGGTACAGAAAAGATACTACGAGCAGTACTTC
CASSQVQKRYYEQYF
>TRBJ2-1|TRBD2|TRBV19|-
TGTGCCAGTAGTATTCCCCCGAGAGCGGGGGGGCTTAATGAGCAGTTCTTC
CASSIPPRAGGLNEQFF
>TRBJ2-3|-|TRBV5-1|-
TGCGCCAGCGGAGTGGGTCCCGATACGCAGTATTTT
CASGVGPDTQYF
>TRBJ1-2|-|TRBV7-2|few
TGTGCCAGCAGCCGCTACGGGGTCAACTATGGCTACACCTTC
CASSRYGVNYGYTF
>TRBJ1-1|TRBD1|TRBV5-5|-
TGTGCCAGCAGCCCGAGCCGGGGACAGGAGTGGGGAGCTTTCTTT
CASSPSRGQEWGAFF
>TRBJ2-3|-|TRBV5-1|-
TGCGCCAGCAGCTTGGACCCAGGGTGGGAAAGGGGGACAGATACGCAGTATTTT
CASSLDPGWERGTDTQYF
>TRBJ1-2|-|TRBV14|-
TGTGCCAGCAGCCAGGCCACGGCCGGACAGTTATATGGCTACACCTTC
CASSQATAGQLYGYTF
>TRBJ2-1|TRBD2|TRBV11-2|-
TGTGCCAGCAGCTCCCGGATAGCGGGGAACGAGCAGTTCTTC
CASSSRIAGNEQFF
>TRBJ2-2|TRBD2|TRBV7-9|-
TGTGCCAGCAGCTTAGGCCTAGCGGGGCACACCGGGGAGCTGTTTTTT
CASSLGLAGHTGELFF
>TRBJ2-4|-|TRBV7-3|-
TGTGCCAGCAGCTTATTGGGGGGAAGGGAAAACATTCAGTACTTC
CASSLLGGRENIQYF
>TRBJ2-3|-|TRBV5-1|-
TGCGCCAGCAGCTTGCCTCGGGACACAACAGATACGCAGTATTTT
CASSLPRDTTDTQYF
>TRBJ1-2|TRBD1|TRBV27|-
TGTGCCAGCACCTCCCCTGACAGGGGCTCAAGAGGCTACACCTTC
CASTSPDRGSRGYTF
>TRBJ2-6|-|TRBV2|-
TGTGCCAGCAGTGAAGATCGCTCTGGGGCCAACGTCCTGACTTTC
CASSEDRSGANVLTF
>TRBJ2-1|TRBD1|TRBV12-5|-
TGTGCTAGTGGATGGACAGGGGCTTCTAATGAGCAGTTCTTC
CASGWTGASNEQFF
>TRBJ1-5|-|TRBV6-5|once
TGTGCCAGCAGGGAGTCCTCTAGCAATCAGCCCCAGCATTTT
CASRESSSNQPQHF
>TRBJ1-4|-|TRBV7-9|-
TGTGCCAGCAGCTTATATAGCAGGGGAAATGAAAAACTGTTTTTT
CASSLYSRGNEKLFF
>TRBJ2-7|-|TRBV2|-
TGTGCCAGCACCACAGTGGCCATCGAAATCTACGAGCAGTACTTC
CASTTVAIEIYEQYF
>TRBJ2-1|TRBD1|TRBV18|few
TGTGCCAGCTCACCAGCTAGGGACAGAGGAAAGTTCTTC
CASSPARDRGKFF
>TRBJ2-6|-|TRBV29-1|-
TGCAGCGTTGTGGGGACAACAAGCTCTGGGGCCAACGTCCTGACTTTC
CSVVGTTSSGANVLTF
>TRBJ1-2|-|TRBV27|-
TGTGCCAGCAGTCCAATGAGGACGGGGGAGACTAACTATGGCTACACCTTC
CASSPMRTGETNYGYTF
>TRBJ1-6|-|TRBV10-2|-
TGCGCCAGCAGAGAACAGGGTTCCAATTCACCCCTCCACTTT
CASREQGSNSPLHF